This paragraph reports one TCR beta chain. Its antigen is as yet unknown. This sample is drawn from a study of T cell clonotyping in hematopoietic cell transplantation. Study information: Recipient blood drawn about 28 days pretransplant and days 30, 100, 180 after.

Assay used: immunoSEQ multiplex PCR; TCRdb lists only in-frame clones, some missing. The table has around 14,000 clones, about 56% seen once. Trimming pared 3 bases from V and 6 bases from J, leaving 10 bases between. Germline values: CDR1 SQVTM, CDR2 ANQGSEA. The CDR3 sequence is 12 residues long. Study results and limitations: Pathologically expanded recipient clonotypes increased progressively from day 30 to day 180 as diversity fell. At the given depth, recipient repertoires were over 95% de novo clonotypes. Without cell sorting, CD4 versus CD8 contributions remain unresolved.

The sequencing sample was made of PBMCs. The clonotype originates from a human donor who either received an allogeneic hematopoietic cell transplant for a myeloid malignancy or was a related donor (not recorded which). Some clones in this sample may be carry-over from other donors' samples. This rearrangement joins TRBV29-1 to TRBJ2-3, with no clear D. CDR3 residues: CSVEGYLDTQYF. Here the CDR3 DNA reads TGCAGCGTTGAGGGCTACTTGGATACGCAGTATTTT.